These T cell receptor beta chains were read from a single sample in a study of cytomegalovirus exposure and HLA in healthy donors. Some clones are missing from TCRdb's copy, which holds only in-frame ones; the method was immunoSEQ multiplex PCR. Altogether over 85,000 clones are present, about 95% being singletons, with the ten largest covering approximately 0.91%. Sequencing was carried out using PBMCs. These receptors were taken from a woman aged 18 to 35 in good health and CMV-seronegative. The CDR3 runs from the conserved cysteine through the conserved F or W. D genes are given only for firm matches. Size values are once, few and many counts, or a class for expanded clones, and some rows have none.

clone_size	j_call	d_call	v_call	cdr3_nt	cdr3_aa
.	TRBJ2-1	.	TRBV6-1	TGTGCCAGCAGTGAAGCAGGGGTGGATGAGCAGTTCTTC	CASSEAGVDEQFF
.	TRBJ2-3	TRBD1	TRBV9	TGTGCCAGCAGCGCGGTTTTCGCCGGGACAGGGGCATCGAGTACGCAGTATTTT	CASSAVFAGTGASSTQYF
.	TRBJ1-5	.	TRBV6-5	TGTGCCAGCAGTTCCCGGGCGGGTCAGCCCCAGCATTTT	CASSSRAGQPQHF
.	TRBJ1-5	.	TRBV7-9	TGTGCCAGCAGCTCAACTACAGGGTTGAGTCAGCCCCAGCATTTT	CASSSTTGLSQPQHF
.	TRBJ2-7	.	TRBV11-3	TGTGCCAGCAGCTTTATGGGGAGAGGCGAGCAGTACTTC	CASSFMGRGEQYF
few	TRBJ2-2	TRBD2	TRBV11-2	TGTGCCAGCAGCTTATTGATTAGCGGGTCCGGGGAGCTGTTTTTT	CASSLLISGSGELFF
.	TRBJ2-1	TRBD2	TRBV15	TGTGCCACCAGCATATCAGCGGGAGACTACAATGAGCAGTTCTTC	CATSISAGDYNEQFF
.	TRBJ2-2	TRBD2	TRBV10-3	TGTGCCATCAGCGACCCCCTCGGGAATAGCGGGATTTTGGGGACCGGGGAGCTGTTTTTT	CAISDPLGNSGILGTGELFF
.	TRBJ2-3	.	TRBV10-2	TGCGCCAGCAGTCCGACGAGGGATACGCAGTATTTT	CASSPTRDTQYF
.	TRBJ2-7	.	TRBV18	TGTGCCAGCTCACCACAATACAGGGCGGGGGCCGAGCAGTACTTC	CASSPQYRAGAEQYF
.	TRBJ2-7	TRBD2	TRBV28	TGTGCCAGCAGTTTGACTAGCGGGGCCTCCTACGAGCAGTACTTC	CASSLTSGASYEQYF
.	TRBJ2-1	TRBD2	TRBV7-8	TGTGCCAGCAGCTCCCGAGCGGGAGGGCCAACGAATGAGCAGTTCTTC	CASSSRAGGPTNEQFF
.	TRBJ2-7	TRBD1	TRBV5-1	TGCGCCAGCAGCTTGGCGGACAGGGACTACGAGCAGTACTTC	CASSLADRDYEQYF
.	TRBJ2-5	TRBD1	TRBV6-5	TGTGCCAGCAGTTCTTACAGGGGAGTAGGAGAGACCCAGTACTTC	CASSSYRGVGETQYF
.	TRBJ1-2	.	TRBV6-1	TGTGCCAGCAGTGATTACAGCAAATACTATGGCTACACCTTC	CASSDYSKYYGYTF
.	TRBJ2-1	TRBD1	TRBV6-5	TGTGCCAGCAGTTCCCTAGGGGGCCCATACAATGAGCAGTTCTTC	CASSSLGGPYNEQFF
.	TRBJ2-7	TRBD2	TRBV6-6	TGTGCCAGCAGCCGGACTAGCGGGAACTACGAGCAGTACTTC	CASSRTSGNYEQYF
.	TRBJ1-2	.	TRBV9	TGTGCCAGCAGCGCATGGGACTGGGATGGCGGCTACACCTTC	CASSAWDWDGGYTF
.	TRBJ2-1	TRBD2	TRBV5-1	TGCGCCAGCAGCGACCCACTGCGGGGGGAACCTTACAATGAGCAGTTCTTC	CASSDPLRGEPYNEQFF
.	TRBJ2-5	TRBD2	TRBV5-1	TGCGCCAGCAGCAAACCGGGACTAACGGGAGAGACCCAGTACTTC	CASSKPGLTGETQYF
.	TRBJ2-3	TRBD1	TRBV30	TGTGCCTGGGGGGACAGGGTAGATACGCAGTATTTT	CAWGDRVDTQYF
.	TRBJ2-1	.	TRBV5-1	TGCGCCAGCAGCCGCGGAGGCGTCAATGAGCAGTTCTTC	CASSRGGVNEQFF
.	TRBJ1-4	TRBD1	TRBV23-1	TGCGCCAGCAGCCTTGGGACAGCGTACCGTAATGAAAAACTGTTTTTT	CASSLGTAYRNEKLFF
once	TRBJ2-1	TRBD1	TRBV10-3	TGTGCCATCAGTGAGAGGGGGCGTAGCTCGGCGCGGCCCATGAGCTCCTACAATGAGCAGTTCTTC	CAISERGRSSARPMSSYNEQFF
.	TRBJ2-5	.	TRBV10-2	TGCGCCAGCAGTGAGTCCGCGGTTGGAGGGACCCAGTACTTC	CASSESAVGGTQYF
.	TRBJ1-4	.	TRBV5-4	TGTGCCAGCAGCTTGAAGGGGGCTAATGAAAAACTGTTTTTT	CASSLKGANEKLFF
.	TRBJ2-7	.	TRBV9	TGTGCCAGCAGTGTAACAGGAGGGGTGATCCCCTACGAGCAGTACTTC	CASSVTGGVIPYEQYF
few	TRBJ1-1	.	TRBV25-1	TGTGCCAGCAGTGAATCTGGCAGGGGATCGCCTGAAGCTTTCTTT	CASSESGRGSPEAFF
once	TRBJ2-4	TRBD1	TRBV5-1	TGCGCCAGCAGCGGAACTGGAGGGACAGGGTGGGACATTCAGTACTTC	CASSGTGGTGWDIQYF
.	TRBJ2-1	TRBD2	TRBV7-6	TGTGCCAGCAGCTTAGTTGCCCTAGCGGGAGGTGGGGAGCAGTTCTTC	CASSLVALAGGGEQFF
once	TRBJ2-7	TRBD2	TRBV6-6	TGTGCCAGCAGTACAACTAGCGGGGGGCTACCTACGAAGCAGTACTTC	CASSTTSGGLPTKQYF
.	TRBJ2-3	TRBD2	TRBV5-1	TGCGCCAGCAGCGCGGAGGGACTAGCGGGGGACGGTACGCAGTATTTT	CASSAEGLAGDGTQYF
.	TRBJ2-2	TRBD2	TRBV4-1	TGCGCCAGCAGCCAAGATCGAAGCGGGGGGAGGGAGCTGTTTTTT	CASSQDRSGGRELFF
.	TRBJ1-2	TRBD1	TRBV6-6	TGTGCCAGCACCCTACGGACAGGGAAGGGCTACACCTTC	CASTLRTGKGYTF
once	TRBJ2-2	.	TRBV5-1	TGCGCCAGCAGCATTTCAGGGTCGAACACCGGGGAGCTGTTTTTT	CASSISGSNTGELFF
.	TRBJ2-5	TRBD2	TRBV7-9	TGTGCCAGCAGCGGACGTAGCGGGGGGGCGGACGAGACCCAGTACTTC	CASSGRSGGADETQYF
.	TRBJ1-2	TRBD1	TRBV27	TGTGCCAGCAGTTCCTCGACAGGGAGGCCCTATGGCTACACCTTC	CASSSSTGRPYGYTF
.	TRBJ2-1	TRBD1	TRBV7-6	TGTGCCAGCAGCTTAACGGGACAGGGATACAATGAGCAGTTCTTC	CASSLTGQGYNEQFF
.	TRBJ2-7	.	TRBV10-2	TGCGCCAGCAGTGATGTGGCTGAGGGTCCCTACGAGCAGTACTTC	CASSDVAEGPYEQYF
.	TRBJ2-5	TRBD1	TRBV9	TGTGCCAGCAGCGTATCGGCAGGGGGCGATGGGGAGACCCAGTACTTC	CASSVSAGGDGETQYF
once	TRBJ2-3	.	TRBV4-3	TGCGCCAGCAGCCACAATCTACCATCTAGCGACCTCGCGGATACGCAGTATTTT	CASSHNLPSSDLADTQYF
.	TRBJ2-5	TRBD1	TRBV27	TGTGCCAGCAGTTTAGGCGGGACAGGGGAAGGGGAGACCCAGTACTTC	CASSLGGTGEGETQYF
.	TRBJ2-7	.	TRBV29-1	TGCAGCGTTGAGAGAAGGACATCAATTGACGAGCAGTACTTC	CSVERRTSIDEQYF
once	TRBJ2-1	TRBD2	TRBV28	TGTGCCAGCAGTGTCCTTGGTGGTGGGAGGGCCCACAATGAGCAGTTCTTC	CASSVLGGGRAHNEQFF
once	TRBJ1-1	TRBD1	TRBV6-5	TGTGCCAGCAGCTCTTACAGGGGTAGGTCTGAAGCTTTCTTT	CASSSYRGRSEAFF
.	TRBJ1-6	.	TRBV27	TGTGCCAGCAGTTTGGGGTTCGGGGGGGATGAAGGTTCACCCCTCCACTTT	CASSLGFGGDEGSPLHF
.	TRBJ1-4	.	TRBV30	TGTGCCTGGAGTGTTGGAGGCGCCGATGAAAAACTGTTTTTT	CAWSVGGADEKLFF
.	TRBJ2-6	.	TRBV2	TGTGCCAGCGAAACTAACTCTGGGGCCAACGTCCTGACTTTC	CASETNSGANVLTF
.	TRBJ2-3	.	TRBV5-6	TGTGCCAGCAGCTTGTTCCGGGACTCTCTACTCACAGATACGCAGTATTTT	CASSLFRDSLLTDTQYF
once	TRBJ2-5	TRBD1	TRBV9	TGTGCCAGCAGCCCGACAGGGAATCGTTTGGAGACCCAGTACTTC	CASSPTGNRLETQYF
.	TRBJ2-1	.	TRBV30	TGTGCCTGGAGTACAACTGGGGGGGAGCAGTTCTTC	CAWSTTGGEQFF
.	TRBJ2-5	.	TRBV9	TGTGCCAGCAGCCCGGGAAGCCAGCCGGAGACCCAGTACTTC	CASSPGSQPETQYF
once	TRBJ2-3	.	TRBV9	TGTGCCAGCAGCCCCTCCCCGGGGGATACGCAGTATTTT	CASSPSPGDTQYF
.	TRBJ1-4	TRBD1	TRBV19	TGTGCCAGTAGTGCCTCCGGGACAGGGAATGAAAAACTGTTTTTT	CASSASGTGNEKLFF
.	TRBJ2-7	.	TRBV11-3	TGTGCCAGCAGCATCTCAATGGAGCCAACCTACGAGCAGTACTTC	CASSISMEPTYEQYF
.	TRBJ2-1	.	TRBV19	TGTGCCAGTAGCATCGAAGGGCAGGGCGGTTTCACCACTGAGCAGTTCTTC	CASSIEGQGGFTTEQFF
.	TRBJ2-7	.	TRBV30	TGTGCCTGGAGTGCCTTGTACGAGCAGTACTTC	CAWSALYEQYF
.	TRBJ2-3	TRBD2	TRBV10-3	TGTGCCATCAGTGAGTCGAAGGCTAGCGGGATATACACAGATACGCAGTATTTT	CAISESKASGIYTDTQYF
.	TRBJ1-2	TRBD1	TRBV6-6	TGTGCCAGCAGCTATGGACAGGGCCGCTACACCTTC	CASSYGQGRYTF